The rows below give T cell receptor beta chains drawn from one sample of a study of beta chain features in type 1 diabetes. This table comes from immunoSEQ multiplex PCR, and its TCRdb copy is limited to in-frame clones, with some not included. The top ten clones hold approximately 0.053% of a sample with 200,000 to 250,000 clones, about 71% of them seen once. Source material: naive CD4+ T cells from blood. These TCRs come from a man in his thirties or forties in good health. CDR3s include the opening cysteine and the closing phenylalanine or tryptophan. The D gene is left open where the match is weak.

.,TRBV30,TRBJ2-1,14,CAWSVRGRGHEQFF
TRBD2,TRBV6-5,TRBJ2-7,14,CASSYTSGSSEQYF
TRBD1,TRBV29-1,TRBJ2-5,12,CSFGGQGKTQYF
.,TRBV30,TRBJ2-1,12,CAWSVTDNEQFF
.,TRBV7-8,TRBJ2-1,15,CASSWGLISYNEQFF
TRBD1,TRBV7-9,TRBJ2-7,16,CASSLGDRRTPYEQYF
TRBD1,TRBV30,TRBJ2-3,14,CAWSRDSPSDTQYF
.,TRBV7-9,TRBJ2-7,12,CASSYYLYEQYF
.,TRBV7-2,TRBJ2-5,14,CASSLVGYQETQYF
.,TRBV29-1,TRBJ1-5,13,CSVGHGGNQPQHF
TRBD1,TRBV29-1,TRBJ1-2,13,CSVGQVLTYGYTF
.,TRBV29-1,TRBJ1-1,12,CSAGPKNTEAFF
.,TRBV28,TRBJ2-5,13,CASSLTTPGTQYF
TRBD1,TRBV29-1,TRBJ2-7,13,CSVEDRDRYEQYF
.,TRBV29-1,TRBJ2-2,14,CSVVDRGNTGELFF
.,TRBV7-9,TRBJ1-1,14,CASSLEGRNTEAFF